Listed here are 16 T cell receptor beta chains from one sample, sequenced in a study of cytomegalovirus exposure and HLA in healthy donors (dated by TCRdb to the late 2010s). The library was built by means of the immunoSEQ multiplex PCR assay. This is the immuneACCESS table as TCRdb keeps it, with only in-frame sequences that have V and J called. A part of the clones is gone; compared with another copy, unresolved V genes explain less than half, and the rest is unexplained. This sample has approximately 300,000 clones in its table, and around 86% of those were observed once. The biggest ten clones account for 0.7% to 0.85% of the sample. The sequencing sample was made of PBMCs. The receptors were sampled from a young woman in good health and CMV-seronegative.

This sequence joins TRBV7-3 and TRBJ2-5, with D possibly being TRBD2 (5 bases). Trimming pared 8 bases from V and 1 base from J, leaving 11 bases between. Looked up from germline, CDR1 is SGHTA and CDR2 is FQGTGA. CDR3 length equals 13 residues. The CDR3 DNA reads TGTGCCAGCTCGAGGCTAGCCCAAGAGACCCAGTACTTC. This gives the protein CASSRLAQETQYF.

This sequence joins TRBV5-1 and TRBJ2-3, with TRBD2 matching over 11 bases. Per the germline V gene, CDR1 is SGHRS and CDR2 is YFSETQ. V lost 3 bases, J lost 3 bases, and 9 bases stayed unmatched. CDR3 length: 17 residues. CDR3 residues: CASSYQGLAEVTDTQYF. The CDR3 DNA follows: TGCGCCAGCAGCTACCAGGGACTAGCGGAGGTGACAGATACGCAGTATTTT.

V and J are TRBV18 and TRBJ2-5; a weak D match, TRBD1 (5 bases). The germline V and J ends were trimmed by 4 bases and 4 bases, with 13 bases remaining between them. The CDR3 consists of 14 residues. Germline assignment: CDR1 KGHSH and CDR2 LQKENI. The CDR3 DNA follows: TGTGCCAGCTCACAGCCAGGGATGCGAGAGACCCAGTACTTC. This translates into CASSQPGMRETQYF.

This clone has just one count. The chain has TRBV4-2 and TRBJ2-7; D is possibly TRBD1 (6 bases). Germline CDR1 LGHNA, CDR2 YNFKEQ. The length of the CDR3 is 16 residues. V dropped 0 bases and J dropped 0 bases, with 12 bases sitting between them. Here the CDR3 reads CASSQDAGTPSYEQYF. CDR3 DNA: TGTGCCAGCAGCCAAGATGCAGGGACACCCTCCTACGAGCAGTACTTC.

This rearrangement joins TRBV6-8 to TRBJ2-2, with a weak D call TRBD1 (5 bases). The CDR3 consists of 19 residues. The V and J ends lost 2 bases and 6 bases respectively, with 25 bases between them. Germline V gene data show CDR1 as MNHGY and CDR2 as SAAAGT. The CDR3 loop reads CASSYRQSQGRESAGELFF. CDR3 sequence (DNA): TGTGCCAGCAGTTACCGTCAGTCTCAAGGCAGGGAATCGGCCGGGGAGCTGTTTTTT.

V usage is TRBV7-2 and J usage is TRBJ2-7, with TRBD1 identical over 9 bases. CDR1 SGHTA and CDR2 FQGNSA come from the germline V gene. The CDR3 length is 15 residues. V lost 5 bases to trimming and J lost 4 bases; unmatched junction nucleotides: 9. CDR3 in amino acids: CASSRGQGGSYEQYF. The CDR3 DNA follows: TGTGCCAGCAGCCGGGGACAGGGAGGGAGTTACGAGCAGTACTTC.

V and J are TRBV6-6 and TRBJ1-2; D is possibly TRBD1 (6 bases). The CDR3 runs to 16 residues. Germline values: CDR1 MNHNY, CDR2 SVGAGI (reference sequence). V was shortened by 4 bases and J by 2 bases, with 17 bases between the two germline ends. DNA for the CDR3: TGTGCCAGCAGTTTAGCGCCACAGGGTGCCAACTATGGCTACACCTTC. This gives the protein CASSLAPQGANYGYTF.

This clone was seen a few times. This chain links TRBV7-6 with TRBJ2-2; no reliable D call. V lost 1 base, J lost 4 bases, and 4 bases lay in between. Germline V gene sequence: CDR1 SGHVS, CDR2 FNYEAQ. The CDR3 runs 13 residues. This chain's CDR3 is CASSLEATGELFF. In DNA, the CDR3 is TGTGCCAGCAGCTTAGAAGCCACCGGGGAGCTGTTTTTT. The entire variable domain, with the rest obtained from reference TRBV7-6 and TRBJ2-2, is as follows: GAGVSQSPRYKVTKRGQDVALRCDPISGHVSLYWYRQALGQGPEFLTYFNYEAQQDKSGLPNDRFSAERPEGSISTLTIQRTEQRDSAMYRCASSLEATGELFFGEGSRLTVL.

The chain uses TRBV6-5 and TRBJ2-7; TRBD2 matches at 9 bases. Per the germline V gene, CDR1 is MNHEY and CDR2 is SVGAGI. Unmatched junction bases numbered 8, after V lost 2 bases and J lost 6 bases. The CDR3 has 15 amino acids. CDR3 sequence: CASSYGSSGMGEQYF. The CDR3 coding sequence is TGTGCCAGCAGTTACGGGTCTAGCGGGATGGGCGAGCAGTACTTC.

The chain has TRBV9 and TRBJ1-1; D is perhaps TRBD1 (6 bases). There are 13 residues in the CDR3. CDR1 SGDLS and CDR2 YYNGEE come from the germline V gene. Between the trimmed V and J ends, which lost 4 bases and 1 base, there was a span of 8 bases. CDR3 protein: CASSLQGNTEAFF. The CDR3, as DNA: TGTGCCAGCAGCTTACAGGGGAACACTGAAGCTTTCTTT. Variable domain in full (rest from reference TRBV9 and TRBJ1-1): DSGVTQTPKHLITATGQRVTLRCSPRSGDLSVYWYQQSLDQGLQFLIQYYNGEERAKGNILERFSAQQFPDLHSELNLSSLELGDSALYFCASSLQGNTEAFFGQGTRLTVV.

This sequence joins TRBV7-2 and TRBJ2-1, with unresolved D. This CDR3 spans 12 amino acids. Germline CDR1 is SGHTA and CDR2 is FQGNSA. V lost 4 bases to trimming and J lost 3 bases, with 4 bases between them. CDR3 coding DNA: TGTGCCAGCAGCTCCTTCTACAATGAGCAGTTCTTC. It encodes CASSSFYNEQFF. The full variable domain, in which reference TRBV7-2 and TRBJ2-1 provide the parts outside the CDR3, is GAGVSQSPSNKVTEKGKDVELRCDPISGHTALYWYRQSLGQGLEFLIYFQGNSAPDKSGLPSDRFSAERTGGSVSTLTIQRTQQEDSAVYLCASSSFYNEQFFGPGTRLTVL.

DNA for the CDR3: TGTGCCAGCAGTGAGGGCGCCAGCTCCTACAATGAGCAGTTCTTC. Its translation: CASSEGASSYNEQFF. The chain uses TRBV6-4 and TRBJ2-1; D is unclear. Looked up from germline, CDR1 is MRHNA and CDR2 is SNTAGT. V lost 3 bases, J lost 0 bases, and 9 bases lay in between. The CDR3 runs 15 residues.

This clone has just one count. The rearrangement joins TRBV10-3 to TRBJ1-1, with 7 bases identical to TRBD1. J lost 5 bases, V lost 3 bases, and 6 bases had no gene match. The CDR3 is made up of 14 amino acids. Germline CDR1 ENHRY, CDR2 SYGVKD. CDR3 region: CAISDRGLRTEAFF. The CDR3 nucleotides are TGTGCCATCAGTGACAGGGGGTTGAGGACTGAAGCTTTCTTT.

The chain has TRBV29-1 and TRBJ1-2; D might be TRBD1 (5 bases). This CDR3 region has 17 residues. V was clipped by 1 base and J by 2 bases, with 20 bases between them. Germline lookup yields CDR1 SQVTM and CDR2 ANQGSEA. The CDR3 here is CSVEVGGTPKGNYGYTF. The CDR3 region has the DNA TGCAGCGTTGAAGTGGGGGGGACTCCCAAGGGGAACTATGGCTACACCTTC.

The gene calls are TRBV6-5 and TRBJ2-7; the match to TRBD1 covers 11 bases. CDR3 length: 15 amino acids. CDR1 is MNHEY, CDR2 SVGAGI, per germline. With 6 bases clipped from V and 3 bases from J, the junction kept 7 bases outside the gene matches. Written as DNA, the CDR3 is TGTGCCAGCAGGTCCGCCGGGACAGGGGGCTACGAGCAGTACTTC. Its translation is CASRSAGTGGYEQYF.

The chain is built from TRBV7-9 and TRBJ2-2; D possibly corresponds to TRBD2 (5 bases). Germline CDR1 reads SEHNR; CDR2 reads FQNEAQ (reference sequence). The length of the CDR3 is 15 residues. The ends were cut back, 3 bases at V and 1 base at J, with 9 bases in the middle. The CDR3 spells CASSLGAVNTGELFF. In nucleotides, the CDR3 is TGTGCCAGCAGCTTGGGAGCGGTGAACACCGGGGAGCTGTTTTTT.